What follows are 24 T cell receptor beta chains derived from one specimen sequenced in a study of T-cell reconstitution after alpha-beta-depleted transplantation in children. Unique molecular identifiers were used in preparing the TCRbeta library. TCRdb fed the PCR reads into MiXCR, producing one record per CDR3 protein. The sample has around 700,000 distinct CDR3 sequences; approximately 14% are singletons. Sequenced here: PBMCs, sampled before TCRalphabeta/CD19-depleted stem cell transplant. These receptors were obtained from a girl aged 2-10 years with congenital amegakaryocytic thrombocytopenia, due to receive a stem cell transplant.

In this sample, this clonotype turned up many times. The chain carries TRBV12-3 or TRBV12-4 and TRBJ1-1; 9 bases agree with TRBD1. J lost 11 bases, V lost 5 bases, and 12 bases had no gene match. CDR3 length: 14 amino acids. CDR3 nucleotide sequence: TGTGCCAGCAGTCCGGGACAGGGATCCTCGTGGGCTTTCTTT. Protein product: CASSPGQGSSWAFF.

This clonotype was observed a handful of times. This sequence joins TRBV29-1 and TRBJ1-2; 9 bases match TRBD1. Trimming at V came to 6 bases and at J to 6 bases, leaving 8 bases not matched to a gene. The CDR3 is made up of 13 amino acids. Germline V gene sequence: CDR1 SQVTM, CDR2 ANQGSEA. DNA of the CDR3: TGCAGCGTGGGACAGGGTAAAAGGAATGGCTACACCTTC. It translates to CSVGQGKRNGYTF.

This clonotype came up a few times. The chain recombines TRBV7-9 with TRBJ2-1, with D maybe TRBD1 (5 bases). Germline V CDR1 and CDR2: SEHNR, FQNEAQ (reference sequence). V lost 1 base to trimming and J lost 8 bases, with 15 bases between them. This CDR3 is built from 15 residues. DNA for the CDR3: TGTGCCAGCAGCTTAGTGTTCCAGGGTCTGCATGAGCAGTTCTTC. Protein: CASSLVFQGLHEQFF.

V and J are TRBV11-2 and TRBJ2-4, with no clear D. CDR1 and CDR2 (germline): SGHAT, FQNNGV. The CDR3 contains 15 residues. Deletions cut 5 bases from V and 9 bases from J, with 20 bases between. The CDR3 here is CASSPSLGFRAIQYF. DNA of the CDR3: TGTGCCAGCAGCCCGAGTTTAGGGTTTCGAGCCATTCAGTACTTC.

This clonotype was recorded a few times. The chain employs TRBV5-5 and TRBJ1-1; 12 bases map to TRBD1. After removal of 4 bases from V and 3 bases from J, the junction contained 10 bases not matched to a gene. The V gene's germline CDR1 is SGHKS and CDR2 YYEKEE (reference sequence). The CDR3 spans 17 residues. Here the CDR3 reads CASSQMPGQGAYTEAFF. In DNA form, the CDR3 reads TGTGCCAGCAGCCAAATGCCGGGACAGGGGGCCTACACTGAAGCTTTCTTT.

This clonotype was counted only a few times. The rearrangement links TRBV28 to TRBJ2-1, with 13 nucleotides matching TRBD2. The trim removed 1 base at V and 6 bases at J, leaving 3 bases unmatched. This CDR3 comprises 16 residues. Germline V gene lookup returns CDR1 MDHEN and CDR2 SYDVKM. The CDR3 DNA reads as TGTGCCAGCAGTTTATCGAGACTAGCGGGAGGCAATGAGCAGTTCTTC. This sequence encodes CASSLSRLAGGNEQFF.

The chain is built from TRBV27 and TRBJ1-5; 9 bases map to TRBD1. The CDR3 extends over 17 amino acids. V lost 5 bases, J lost 0 bases, and 8 bases stayed unmatched. Germline V gives CDR1 MNHEY, CDR2 SMNVEV (reference sequence). CDR3 DNA: TGTGCCAGCAGTCCCGGGACAGGGAAGACTAGCAATCAGCCCCAGCATTTT. It is translated as CASSPGTGKTSNQPQHF.

The chain carries TRBV12-3 or TRBV12-4 and TRBJ2-7; TRBD2 matches at 9 bases. The CDR3 is 16 amino acids. V shed 5 bases, J shed 3 bases, and the junction held 11 bases outside the gene matches. CDR3 in DNA: TGTGCCAGCAGTCTGCTAGCGGGACTACCCTACTACGAGCAGTACTTC. Translation: CASSLLAGLPYYEQYF.

The chain recombines TRBV29-1 with TRBJ2-3; D is ambiguous. Deletions cut 0 bases from V and 6 bases from J, with 10 bases between. The CDR3 has 13 amino acids. From germline, CDR1 is SQVTM and CDR2 ANQGSEA. This CDR3 is CSVEDLRLDTQYF. The CDR3 DNA follows: TGCAGCGTTGAAGATCTGCGCTTGGATACGCAGTATTTT.

This clonotype was seen a few times. J is TRBJ2-7 and V is TRBV12-3 or TRBV12-4, with TRBD2 matching 12 bases. V lost 6 bases and J lost 1; bases outside the gene matches: 7. The CDR3 contains 16 residues. The CDR3 loop is CASRERTSGTSYEQYF. The CDR3 DNA reads as TGTGCCAGCAGGGAACGGACTAGCGGGACTTCCTACGAGCAGTACTTC.

This clonotype was detected many times. The CDR3 is CASSVDSGNTIYF. The DNA for the CDR3 is TGTGCCAGCAGCGTGGACTCTGGAAACACCATATATTTT. The chain is built from TRBV12-3 or TRBV12-4 and TRBJ1-3, with D unclear. V lost 6 bases to trimming and J lost 0 bases, with 6 bases between them. This CDR3 spans 13 amino acids.

This clonotype was counted at least ten times. V and J are TRBV11-2 and TRBJ1-6; tentatively, D is TRBD1 (5 bases). Trimming removed 0 bases from V and 9 bases from J, with 12 bases in between. Germline-derived CDR1 and CDR2 are SGHAT and FQNNGV. This CDR3 region has 15 residues. CDR3 DNA sequence: TGTGCCAGCAGCTTAGACCTGGGGGACCCTTCACCCCTCCACTTT. Translation: CASSLDLGDPSPLHF.

This clonotype was counted ten times or more. This rearrangement joins TRBV25-1 to TRBJ2-5, with unresolved D. This CDR3 is built from 13 residues. Germline lookup yields CDR1 MGHDK and CDR2 SYGVNS. V was shortened by 4 bases and J by 2 bases, with 8 bases between the two germline ends. In DNA, the CDR3 is TGTGCCAGCAGTGCCGGTTATCAAGAGACCCAGTACTTC. It specifies CASSAGYQETQYF.

This clonotype was seen only a few times. The chain links TRBV6-5 to TRBJ2-3, with D perhaps matching TRBD2 (5 bases). Germline V gene sequence: CDR1 MNHEY, CDR2 SVGAGI. V was cut by 0 bases and J by 2 bases, with 15 bases left in between. The CDR3 sequence is 17 residues long. CDR3 sequence: CASSYSISPGNTDTQYF. The CDR3 coding sequence is TGTGCCAGCAGTTACTCGATTTCTCCGGGAAACACAGATACGCAGTATTTT.

This clonotype was detected only a few times. V gene TRBV18 combines with J gene TRBJ2-1; TRBD2 matches at 11 bases. The CDR3 sequence is 16 residues long. Trimming at V came to 6 bases and at J to 3 bases, leaving 7 bases not matched to a gene. In germline, CDR1 is KGHSH, CDR2 LQKENI. The CDR3 DNA follows: TGTGCCAGCTCGGGTACCGGGACTAGCGGCTACAATGAGCAGTTCTTC. Translating gives CASSGTGTSGYNEQFF.

V gene TRBV30 combines with J gene TRBJ1-2; 7 bases fit TRBD1. J lost 5 bases, V lost 0 bases, and 9 bases had no gene match. The germline CDR1 and CDR2 sequences are GTSNPN and SVGIG (reference sequence). The CDR3 consists of 15 residues. This CDR3 is CAWSVETGSGYGYTF. The CDR3 region has the DNA TGTGCCTGGAGTGTCGAGACAGGGTCAGGGTATGGCTACACCTTC.

In its sample, this clonotype was seen a few times. The chain has TRBV5-1 and TRBJ2-7; a weak D match, TRBD1 (6 bases). This CDR3 has 14 residues. Between the trimmed V and J ends, which lost 6 bases and 6 bases, there was a span of 19 bases. Germline V gene data show CDR1 as SGHRS and CDR2 as YFSETQ. CDR3 sequence reads: CASKKGGAEVEQYF. The CDR3 DNA is TGCGCCAGCAAGAAAGGGGGAGCAGAAGTCGAGCAGTACTTC.

V and J are TRBV20-1 and TRBJ1-4; D may be TRBD1 (6 bases). This CDR3 spans 12 amino acids. Trimming took off 6 bases at V and 6 bases at J, with 11 bases between the two ends. Germline V gene lookup returns CDR1 DFQATT and CDR2 SNEGSKA (reference sequence). The CDR3 sequence: CSANSGDEKLFF. The CDR3 bases are TGCAGTGCGAACTCAGGGGATGAAAAACTGTTTTTT.

The chain is built from TRBV27 and TRBJ1-1; D is perhaps TRBD1 (5 bases). Deletions cut 7 bases from V and 1 base from J, with 16 bases between. Germline V CDR1 and CDR2: MNHEY, SMNVEV (reference sequence). The CDR3 is 15 amino acids. CDR3 nucleotide sequence: TGTGCCAGCAACTTCCTCACCGGGGGGAACACTGAAGCTTTCTTT. Translating gives CASNFLTGGNTEAFF.

This clonotype was seen repeatedly, ten times or more. The gene calls are TRBV5-1 and TRBJ2-1; 12 bases fit TRBD2. The J segment lost 6 bases and the V segment lost 1 base, leaving 8 bases of the junction unmatched. This CDR3 is built from 17 residues. From germline, CDR1 is SGHRS and CDR2 YFSETQ. CDR3 loop: CASSLYPLTSGSNEQFF. The DNA of the CDR3 is TGCGCCAGCAGCTTGTACCCCCTGACTAGCGGGAGCAATGAGCAGTTCTTC.

This clonotype was detected only a few times. This chain connects TRBV7-9 to TRBJ2-1, with D possibly TRBD1 on 6 matching bases. This CDR3 region has 15 residues. CDR1 is SEHNR and CDR2 is FQNEAQ in the germline V gene (reference sequence). V was trimmed by 5 bases and J by 8 bases, leaving 19 bases between them. CDR3 DNA: TGTGCCAGCAGCACTGACAGGCTCCTCCGGGATGAGCAGTTCTTC. Protein product: CASSTDRLLRDEQFF. The entire variable domain, with the rest obtained from reference TRBV7-9 and TRBJ2-1, is as follows: DTGVSQNPRHKITKRGQNVTFRCDPISEHNRLYWYRQTLGQGPEFLTYFQNEAQLEKSRLLSDRFSAERPKGSFSTLEIQRTEQGDSAMYLCASSTDRLLRDEQFFGPGTRLTVL.

V gene TRBV30 combines with J gene TRBJ2-1; D not certain. The ends were cut back, 2 bases at V and 10 bases at J, with 15 bases in the middle. The CDR3 runs 13 residues. Germline V gene lookup returns CDR1 GTSNPN and CDR2 SVGIG (reference sequence). CDR3 residues: CAWSRVTTLEQFF. DNA of the CDR3: TGTGCCTGGAGTCGGGTGACAACCCTAGAGCAGTTCTTC.

In its sample, this clonotype was seen many times. The rearrangement uses TRBV20-1 and TRBJ2-1; D is unclear. V was shortened by 2 bases and J by 0 bases, with 11 bases between the two germline ends. Germline V gene lookup returns CDR1 DFQATT and CDR2 SNEGSKA (reference sequence). There are 15 residues in the CDR3. CDR3 loop: CSARLFSASYNEQFF. CDR3 DNA: TGCAGTGCTAGACTATTCTCAGCCTCCTACAATGAGCAGTTCTTC.

The chain recombines TRBV20-1 with TRBJ2-4, with a weak D call TRBD2 (6 bases). Deletions cut 6 bases from V and 0 bases from J, with 18 bases between. There are 16 residues in the CDR3. The germline gives CDR1 DFQATT, CDR2 SNEGSKA (reference sequence). The CDR3 DNA follows: TGCAGTGCACGGGACTGGAAAACCTTAGCCAAAAACATTCAGTACTTC. It codes for CSARDWKTLAKNIQYF.